This entry describes one T cell receptor (beta chain). Its antigen is not identified. The record originates from a study of cytomegalovirus exposure and HLA in healthy donors. Study-wide findings and caveats: According to a subsequent analysis, TCR clusters identified in the first cohort showed a tendency to co-occur across the 120 or so validation repertoires. As was reported, the classifier diagnosed cytomegalovirus status with high specificity and sensitivity.

Germline values: CDR1 LNHDA, CDR2 SQIVND (reference sequence). The CDR3 is 14 amino acids. Trimming cost V 7 bases and J 3 bases, with 13 bases left between them. Repertoires were generated with immunoSEQ multiplex PCR, while TCRdb's copy carries only in-frame clones and drops some. Seen here are under 80,000 clones, approximately 93% observed once, and the top ten hold around 2.1%. The chain employs TRBV19 and TRBJ2-1, with D possibly TRBD2 on 6 matching bases. The sequence came from a woman between 18 and 29 years old in good health and CMV-seronegative. The sample comprised PBMCs. CDR3 amino acids: CASKEGLIYNEQFF. The CDR3 coding sequence is TGTGCCAGTAAAGAGGGACTGATCTACAATGAGCAGTTCTTC.